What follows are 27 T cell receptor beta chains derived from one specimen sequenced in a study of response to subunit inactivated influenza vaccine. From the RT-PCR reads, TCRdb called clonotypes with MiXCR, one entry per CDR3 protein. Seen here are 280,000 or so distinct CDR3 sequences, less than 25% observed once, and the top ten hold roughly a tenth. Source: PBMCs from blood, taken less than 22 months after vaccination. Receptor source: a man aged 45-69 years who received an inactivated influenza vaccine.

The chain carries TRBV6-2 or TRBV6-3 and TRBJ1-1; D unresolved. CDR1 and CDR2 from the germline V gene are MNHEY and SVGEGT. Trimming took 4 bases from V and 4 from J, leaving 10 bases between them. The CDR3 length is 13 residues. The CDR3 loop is CASSSYLGTEAFF. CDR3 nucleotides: TGTGCCAGCAGTTCATATTTGGGCACTGAAGCTTTCTTT.

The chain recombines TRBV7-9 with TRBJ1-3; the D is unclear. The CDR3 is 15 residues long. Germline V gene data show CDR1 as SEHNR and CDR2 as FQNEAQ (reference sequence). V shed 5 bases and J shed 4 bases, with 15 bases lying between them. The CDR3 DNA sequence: TGTGCCAGCAGCCTGTGGTCGGCCCGGGGAAACACCATATATTTT. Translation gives CASSLWSARGNTIYF. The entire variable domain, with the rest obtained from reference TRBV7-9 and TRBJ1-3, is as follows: DTGVSQNPRHKITKRGQNVTFRCDPISEHNRLYWYRQTLGQGPEFLTYFQNEAQLEKSRLLSDRFSAERPKGSFSTLEIQRTEQGDSAMYLCASSLWSARGNTIYFGEGSWLTVV.

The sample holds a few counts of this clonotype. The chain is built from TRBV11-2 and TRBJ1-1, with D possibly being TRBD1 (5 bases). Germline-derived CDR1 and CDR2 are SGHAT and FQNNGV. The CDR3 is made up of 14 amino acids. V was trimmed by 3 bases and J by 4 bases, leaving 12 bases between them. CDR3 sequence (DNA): TGTGCCAGCAGCTTGACTGTGGGGGGCACTGAAGCTTTCTTT. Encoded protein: CASSLTVGGTEAFF. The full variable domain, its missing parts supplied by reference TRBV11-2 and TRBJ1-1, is EAGVAQSPRYKIIEKRQSVAFWCNPISGHATLYWYQQILGQGPKLLIQFQNNGVVDDSQLPKDRFSAERLKGVDSTLKIQPAKLEDSAVYLCASSLTVGGTEAFFGQGTRLTVV.

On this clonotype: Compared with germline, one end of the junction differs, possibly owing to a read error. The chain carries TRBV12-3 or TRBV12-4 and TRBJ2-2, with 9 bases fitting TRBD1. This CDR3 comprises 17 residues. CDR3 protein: CASSALLGQGNTGDLFF. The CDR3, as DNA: TGTGCCAGCAGTGCCCTTCTGGGACAGGGCAACACCGGGGATCTGTTTTTT.

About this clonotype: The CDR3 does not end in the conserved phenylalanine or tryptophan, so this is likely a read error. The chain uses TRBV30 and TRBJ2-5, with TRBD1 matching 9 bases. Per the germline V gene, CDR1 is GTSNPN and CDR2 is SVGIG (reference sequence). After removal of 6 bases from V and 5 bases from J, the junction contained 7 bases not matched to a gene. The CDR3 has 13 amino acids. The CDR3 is CACPGTGKETQYI. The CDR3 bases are TGTGCCTGCCCCGGGACAGGGAAGGAGACCCAGTACATC.

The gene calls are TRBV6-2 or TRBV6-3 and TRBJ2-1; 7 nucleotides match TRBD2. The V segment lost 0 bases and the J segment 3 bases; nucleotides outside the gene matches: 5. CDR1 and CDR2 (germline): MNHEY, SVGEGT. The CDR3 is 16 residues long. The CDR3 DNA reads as TGTGCCAGCAGTTACTCTCTCCGGGAGGACTACAATGAGCAGTTCTTC. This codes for CASSYSLREDYNEQFF.

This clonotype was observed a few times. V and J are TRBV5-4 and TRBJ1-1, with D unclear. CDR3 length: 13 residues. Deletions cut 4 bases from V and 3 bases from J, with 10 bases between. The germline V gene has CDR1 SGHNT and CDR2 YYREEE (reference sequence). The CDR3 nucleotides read TGTGCCAGCAGCGACACACCTTACACTGAAGCTTTCTTT. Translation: CASSDTPYTEAFF.

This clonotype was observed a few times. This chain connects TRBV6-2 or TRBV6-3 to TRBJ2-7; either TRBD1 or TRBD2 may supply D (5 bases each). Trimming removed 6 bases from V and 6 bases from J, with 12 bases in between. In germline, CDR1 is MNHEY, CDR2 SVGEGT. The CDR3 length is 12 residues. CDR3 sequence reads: CASRKIGAEQYF. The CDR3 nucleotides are TGTGCCAGCAGAAAGATCGGGGCCGAGCAGTACTTC.

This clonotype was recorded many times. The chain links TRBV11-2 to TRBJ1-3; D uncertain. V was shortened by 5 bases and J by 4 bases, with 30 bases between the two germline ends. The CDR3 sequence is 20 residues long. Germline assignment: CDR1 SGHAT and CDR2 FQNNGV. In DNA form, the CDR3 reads TGTGCCAGCAGCCCTTCGTCCCTCGCATCACTCGGACGGCGAGGAAACACCATATATTTT. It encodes CASSPSSLASLGRRGNTIYF.

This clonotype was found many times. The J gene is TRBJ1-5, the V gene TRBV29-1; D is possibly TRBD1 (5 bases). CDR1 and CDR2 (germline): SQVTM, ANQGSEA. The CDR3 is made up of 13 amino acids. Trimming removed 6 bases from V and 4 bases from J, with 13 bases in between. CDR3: CSVAGTPNQPQHF. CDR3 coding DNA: TGCAGCGTAGCCGGGACGCCGAATCAGCCCCAGCATTTT.

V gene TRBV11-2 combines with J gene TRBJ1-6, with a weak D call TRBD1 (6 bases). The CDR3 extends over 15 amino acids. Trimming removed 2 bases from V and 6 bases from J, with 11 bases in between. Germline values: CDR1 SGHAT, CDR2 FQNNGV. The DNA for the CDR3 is TGTGCCAGCAGCTTACGGGGGGCTCGTAATTCACCCCTCCACTTT. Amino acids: CASSLRGARNSPLHF.

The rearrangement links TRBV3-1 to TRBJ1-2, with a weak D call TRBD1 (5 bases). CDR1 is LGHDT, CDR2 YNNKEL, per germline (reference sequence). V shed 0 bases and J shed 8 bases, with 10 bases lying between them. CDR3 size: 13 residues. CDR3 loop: CASSQDGGVGYTF. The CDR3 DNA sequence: TGTGCCAGCAGCCAAGATGGAGGGGTCGGCTACACCTTC.

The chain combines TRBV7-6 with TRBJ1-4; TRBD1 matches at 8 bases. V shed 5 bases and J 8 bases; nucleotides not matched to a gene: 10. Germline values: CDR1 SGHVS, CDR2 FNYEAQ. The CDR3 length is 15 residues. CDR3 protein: CASSLWTGRGEKLFF. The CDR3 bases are TGTGCCAGCAGCCTTTGGACAGGGCGAGGGGAAAAACTGTTTTTT.

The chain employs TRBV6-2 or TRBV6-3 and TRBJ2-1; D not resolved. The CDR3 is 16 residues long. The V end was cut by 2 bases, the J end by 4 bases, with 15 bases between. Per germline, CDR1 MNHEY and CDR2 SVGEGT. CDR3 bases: TGTGCCAGCAGTTACCATACGGTGCGGCCTTACAATGAGCAGTTCTTC. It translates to CASSYHTVRPYNEQFF.

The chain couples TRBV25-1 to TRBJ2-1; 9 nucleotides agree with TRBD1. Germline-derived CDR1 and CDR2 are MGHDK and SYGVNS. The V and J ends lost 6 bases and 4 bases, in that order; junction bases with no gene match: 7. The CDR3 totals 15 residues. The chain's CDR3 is CASRKGTGPYNEQFF. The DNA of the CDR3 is TGTGCCAGCAGAAAAGGGACAGGGCCTTACAATGAGCAGTTCTTC.

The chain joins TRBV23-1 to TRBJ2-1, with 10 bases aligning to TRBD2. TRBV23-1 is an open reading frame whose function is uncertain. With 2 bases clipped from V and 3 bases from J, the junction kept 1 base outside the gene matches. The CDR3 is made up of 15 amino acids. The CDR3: CASSQASGSYNEQFF. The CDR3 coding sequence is TGCGCCAGCAGTCAAGCTAGCGGGAGCTACAATGAGCAGTTCTTC.

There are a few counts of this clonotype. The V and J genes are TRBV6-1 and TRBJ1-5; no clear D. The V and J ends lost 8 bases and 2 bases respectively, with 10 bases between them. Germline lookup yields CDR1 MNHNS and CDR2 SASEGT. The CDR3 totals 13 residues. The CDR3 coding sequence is TGTGCCAGCGCCCCCCCGGGCAATCAGCCCCAGCATTTT. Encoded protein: CASAPPGNQPQHF.

The CDR3: CSARPLLEDQETQYF. The CDR3 nucleotides are TGCAGTGCTAGACCATTATTAGAGGACCAAGAGACCCAGTACTTC. The genes are TRBV20-1 and TRBJ2-5, with unresolved D. The V end was cut by 2 bases, the J end by 0 bases, with 13 bases between. The CDR3 is 15 amino acids. Per germline, CDR1 DFQATT and CDR2 SNEGSKA (reference sequence).

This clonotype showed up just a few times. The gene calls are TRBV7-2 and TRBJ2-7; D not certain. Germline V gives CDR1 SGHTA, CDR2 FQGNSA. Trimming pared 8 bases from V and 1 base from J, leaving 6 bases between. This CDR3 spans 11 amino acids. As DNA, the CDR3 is TGTGCCAGCTCAGGTTCCTACGAGCAGTACTTC. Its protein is CASSGSYEQYF.

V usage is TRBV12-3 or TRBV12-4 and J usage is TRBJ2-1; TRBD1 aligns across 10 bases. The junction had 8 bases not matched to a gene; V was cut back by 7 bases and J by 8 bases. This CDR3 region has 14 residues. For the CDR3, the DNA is TGTGCCAGCACTCGGACAGGGGGAGGCGATGAGCAGTTCTTC. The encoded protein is CASTRTGGGDEQFF.

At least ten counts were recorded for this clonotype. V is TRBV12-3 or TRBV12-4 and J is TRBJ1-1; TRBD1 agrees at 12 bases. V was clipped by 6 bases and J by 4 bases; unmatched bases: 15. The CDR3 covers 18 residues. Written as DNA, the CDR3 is TGTGCCAGCAGCTCGGAACCGGGACAGGGGGCTAGGGGCACTGAAGCTTTCTTT. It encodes CASSSEPGQGARGTEAFF.

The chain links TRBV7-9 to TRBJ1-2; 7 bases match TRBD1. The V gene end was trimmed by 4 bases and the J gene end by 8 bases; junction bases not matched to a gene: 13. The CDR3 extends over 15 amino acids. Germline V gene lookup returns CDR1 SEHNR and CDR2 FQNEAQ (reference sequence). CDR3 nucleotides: TGTGCCAGCAGCTCCCAAAACTTCGGACAGGACGGCTACACCTTC. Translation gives CASSSQNFGQDGYTF. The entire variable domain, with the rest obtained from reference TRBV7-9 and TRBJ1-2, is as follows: DTGVSQNPRHKITKRGQNVTFRCDPISEHNRLYWYRQTLGQGPEFLTYFQNEAQLEKSRLLSDRFSAERPKGSFSTLEIQRTEQGDSAMYLCASSSQNFGQDGYTFGSGTRLTVV.

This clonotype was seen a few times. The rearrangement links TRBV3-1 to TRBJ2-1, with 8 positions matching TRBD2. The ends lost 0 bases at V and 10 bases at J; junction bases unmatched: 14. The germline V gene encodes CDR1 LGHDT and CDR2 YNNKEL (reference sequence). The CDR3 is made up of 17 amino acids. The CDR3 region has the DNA TGTGCCAGCAGCCAAGATCGTGCGCTAGCGGGCAGGAGGGAGCAGTTCTTC. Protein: CASSQDRALAGRREQFF.

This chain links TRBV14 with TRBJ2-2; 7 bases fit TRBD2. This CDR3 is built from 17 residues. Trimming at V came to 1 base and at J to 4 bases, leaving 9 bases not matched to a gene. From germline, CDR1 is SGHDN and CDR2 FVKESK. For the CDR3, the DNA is TGTGCCAGCAGCCAAGCCGGGCTAGCGGAGAGCACCGGGGAGCTGTTTTTT. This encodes CASSQAGLAESTGELFF. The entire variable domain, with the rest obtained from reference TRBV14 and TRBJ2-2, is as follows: EAGVTQFPSHSVIEKGQTVTLRCDPISGHDNLYWYRRVMGKEIKFLLHFVKESKQDESGMPNNRFLAERTGGTYSTLKVQPAELEDSGVYFCASSQAGLAESTGELFFGEGSRLTVL.

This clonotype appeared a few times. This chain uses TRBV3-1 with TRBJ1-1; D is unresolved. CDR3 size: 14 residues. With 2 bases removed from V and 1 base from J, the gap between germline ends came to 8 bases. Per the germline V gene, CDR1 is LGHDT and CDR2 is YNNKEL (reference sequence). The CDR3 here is CASSQLRQNTEAFF. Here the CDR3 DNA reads TGTGCCAGCAGCCAATTAAGGCAGAACACTGAAGCTTTCTTT.

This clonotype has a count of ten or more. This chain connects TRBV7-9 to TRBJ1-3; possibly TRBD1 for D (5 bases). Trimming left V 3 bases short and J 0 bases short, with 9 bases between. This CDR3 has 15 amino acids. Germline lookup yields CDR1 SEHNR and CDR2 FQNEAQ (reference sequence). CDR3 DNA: TGTGCCAGCAGCTTCCTCAGGGACTCTGGAAACACCATATATTTT. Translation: CASSFLRDSGNTIYF.

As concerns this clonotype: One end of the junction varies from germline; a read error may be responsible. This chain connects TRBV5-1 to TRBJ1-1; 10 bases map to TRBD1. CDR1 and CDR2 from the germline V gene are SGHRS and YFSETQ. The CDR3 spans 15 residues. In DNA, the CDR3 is TGCGCCAGCAGCCAGGGACAGGGGATGAACACTGAAGCTTTATTT. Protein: CASSQGQGMNTEALF.